The 7 T cell receptor beta chains presented below share a single source sample, sequenced in a study of T cells in Graves' hyperthyroidism and ophthalmopathy. Amplified regions were TCR beta CDR3 sequences from RNA transcripts. The TCR CDR3 was amplified in a first-round RT-PCR using the HTBI primer set. MiXCR was run by TCRdb on the multiplex PCR reads, yielding one entry per CDR3 protein. The sample records about 350,000 distinct CDR3 sequences, approximately 13% being singletons. Sample: blood. The receptors originated from a woman under 40 with Graves' hyperthyroidism.

Ten or more counts support this clonotype. The gene calls are TRBV11-2 and TRBJ1-2; D is unclear. CDR1 and CDR2 (germline): SGHAT, FQNNGV. V was trimmed by 5 bases and J by 3 bases, leaving 13 bases between them. The CDR3 contains 14 residues. CDR3 loop: CASSTFGPDYGYTF. In nucleotides, the CDR3 is TGTGCCAGCAGCACCTTCGGACCGGACTATGGCTACACCTTC.

This clonotype was seen many times. V usage is TRBV6-2 or TRBV6-3 and J usage is TRBJ1-2; D not resolved. V was trimmed by 6 bases and J by 4 bases, leaving 21 bases between them. Germline V CDR1 and CDR2: MNHEY, SVGEGT. The CDR3 is 16 residues long. The CDR3 is CASRPTAGPSFYGYTF. As DNA, the CDR3 is TGTGCCAGCAGGCCCACTGCAGGTCCCTCCTTCTATGGCTACACCTTC.

This clonotype was recorded many times. The chain has TRBV20-1 and TRBJ2-1; D remains unclear. The CDR3 has 16 amino acids. V lost 3 bases to trimming and J lost 1 base, with 16 bases between them. In germline, CDR1 is DFQATT, CDR2 SNEGSKA (reference sequence). The CDR3 DNA is TGCAGTGCTAGCTCTGTAGCAATTGGGTCCTACAATGAGCAGTTCTTC. Protein product: CSASSVAIGSYNEQFF.

This clonotype was picked up a small number of times. V and J are TRBV6-1 and TRBJ2-7; 13 bases are shared with TRBD2. V was pared by 6 bases and J by 2 bases, with 13 bases of the junction left unmatched. The germline V gene encodes CDR1 MNHNS and CDR2 SASEGT. The CDR3 spans 18 residues. CDR3 amino acids: CASSPSSTSGRPPYEQYF. The CDR3 DNA follows: TGTGCCAGCAGCCCGAGCTCGACTAGCGGGAGGCCTCCCTACGAGCAGTACTTC.

This clonotype showed up many times. This sequence joins TRBV6-1 and TRBJ2-3; tentatively, D is TRBD1 (5 bases). Trimming cost V 5 bases and J 7 bases, with 19 bases left between them. Germline V lookup: CDR1 MNHNS, CDR2 SASEGT. This CDR3 has 15 residues. As DNA, the CDR3 is TGTGCCAGCAGTTCCGGCAGCAGGGCGAGGAATACGCAGTATTTT. Translation: CASSSGSRARNTQYF.

This clonotype was seen ten or more times. The CDR3 nucleotides read TGTGCCAGCAGTTTAGGAGGGGGAGGGAACTATGGCTACACCTTC. Its translation: CASSLGGGGNYGYTF. The rearrangement joins TRBV28 to TRBJ1-2; D is possibly TRBD1 (6 bases). Trimming left V 2 bases short and J 2 bases short, with 12 bases between. This CDR3 is built from 15 residues. The germline gives CDR1 MDHEN, CDR2 SYDVKM.

The V call is TRBV9, the J call TRBJ2-3; D is ambiguous. V was shortened by 0 bases and J by 7 bases, with 9 bases between the two germline ends. The CDR3 has 13 residues. Looked up from germline, CDR1 is SGDLS and CDR2 is YYNGEE. The CDR3 loop is CASSVGSKYTQYF. The DNA of the CDR3 is TGTGCCAGCAGCGTAGGGTCGAAGTATACGCAGTATTTT.